This T cell receptor (beta chain) came from a study of blood T cells in healthy people across ages. Overall study findings and caveats: TCR beta diversity, measured per million T cells, fell in a roughly linear way with age. Any changes in expanded clonotypes were possibly confounded, as donor CMV status remained unknown. It was the long-lived donors that had more naive CD4+ cells and higher diversity than aged donors.

Primers used in a second PCR of about 7 to 12 cycles were a sample-barcoded 5' primer and a J-beta primer mix. The yield of each sample was at least 3 million CDR3-containing paired-end reads. MiXCR, run by TCRdb on the 5' RACE reads, gives a single entry per CDR3 protein. Found here are hundreds of thousands of distinct CDR3 sequences, roughly half of them singletons; the top ten hold approximately 15%. The CDR3 sequence is 13 residues long. Looked up from germline, CDR1 is SGHRS and CDR2 is YFSETQ. V was trimmed by 3 bases and J by 9 bases, leaving 14 bases between them. A note on this clonotype: What it binds is not known.

Sequenced material: blood. The V gene is TRBV5-1, the J gene TRBJ2-3; D is perhaps TRBD2 (6 bases). This TCR came from a woman aged 80 or over in good health. CDR3 coding DNA: TGCGCCAGCAGCTCGGCTGAGGAGGGCACGCAGTATTTT. Translated, it gives CASSSAEEGTQYF.